The 32 T cell receptor beta chains reported below all come from one sample, sequenced in a study of Graves' ophthalmopathy and Graves' hyperthyroidism. Investigators amplified TCR beta CDR3 regions from RNA transcripts. Second-round multiplex PCR came after a first-round RT-PCR that employed HTBI primers. Each CDR3 protein is one row after TCRdb ran MiXCR on the multiplex PCR reads. The table includes some 1.1 million distinct CDR3 sequences, approximately 35% detected once. The sequenced sample consisted of peripheral blood or thyroid tissue (not recorded which). The receptors were sampled from an adult man with Graves' hyperthyroidism.

For this clonotype: Being one base from a much bigger clone, this may be a read error. The gene calls are TRBV7-8 and TRBJ1-5, with 10 nucleotides matching TRBD1. This CDR3 region has 18 residues. The ends lost 4 bases at V and 1 base at J; junction bases unmatched: 10. Looked up from germline, CDR1 is SGHVS and CDR2 is FQNEAQ. CDR3 loop: CASSSSGQGVYSNQPQHF. In DNA form, the CDR3 reads TGTGCCAGCAGCTCAAGTGGACAGGGGGTTTACAGCAATCAGCCCCAGCATTTT.

At least ten counts were recorded for this clonotype. V gene TRBV10-3 combines with J gene TRBJ1-5, with D unresolved. Between the trimmed V and J ends, which lost 0 bases and 2 bases, there was a span of 5 bases. This CDR3 spans 14 amino acids. The germline V gene encodes CDR1 ENHRY and CDR2 SYGVKD. The CDR3 bases are TGTGCCATCAGTGAGTCAGAGGGCAATCAGCCCCAGCATTTT. Protein product: CAISESEGNQPQHF.

CDR3 DNA: TGTGCCAGCAGTTTAATTGGAGGTTCACCCCTCCACTTT. Translation: CASSLIGGSPLHF. This sequence joins TRBV12-3 or TRBV12-4 and TRBJ1-6, with unresolved D. The V gene lost 2 bases and the J gene lost 9 bases, with 8 bases spanning the gap. The CDR3 is 13 amino acids.

Many counts were recorded for this clonotype. The V gene is TRBV9, the J gene TRBJ2-5; 10 bases match TRBD2. V was pared by 1 base and J by 5 bases, with 8 bases of the junction left unmatched. Per germline, CDR1 SGDLS and CDR2 YYNGEE. The CDR3 runs 16 residues. The chain's CDR3 is CASSVRTSGDLETQYF. The CDR3 region has the DNA TGTGCCAGCAGCGTAAGAACTAGCGGGGACCTCGAGACCCAGTACTTC.

The genes are TRBV28 and TRBJ1-1, with unresolved D. CDR1 and CDR2 (germline): MDHEN, SYDVKM. This CDR3 spans 16 amino acids. Trimming removed 6 bases from V and 1 base from J, with 18 bases in between. The CDR3 coding sequence is TGTGCCAGCAGGGAGCCGGGGATTCGGACGAACACTGAAGCTTTCTTT. Translated: CASREPGIRTNTEAFF.

This clonotype was seen at least ten times. V is TRBV5-5 and J is TRBJ1-2, with TRBD1 as a possible D gene (5 bases). The germline V gene has CDR1 SGHKS and CDR2 YYEKEE (reference sequence). Trimming pared 0 bases from V and 1 base from J, leaving 10 bases between. CDR3 length: 15 amino acids. Here the CDR3 DNA reads TGTGCCAGCAGCTTGGGACAGCCGATTAACTATGGCTACACCTTC. It yields the protein CASSLGQPINYGYTF. The entire variable domain, with the rest obtained from reference TRBV5-5 and TRBJ1-2, is as follows: DAGVTQSPTHLIKTRGQQVTLRCSPISGHKSVSWYQQVLGQGPQFIFQYYEKEERGRGNFPDRFSARQFPNYSSELNVNALLLGDSALYLCASSLGQPINYGYTFGSGTRLTVV.

The J gene is TRBJ2-7, the V gene TRBV10-2; 9 nucleotides match TRBD1. Germline lookup yields CDR1 WSHSY and CDR2 SAAADI. The ends lost 6 bases at V and 4 bases at J; junction bases unmatched: 13. This CDR3 spans 16 amino acids. The DNA of the CDR3 is TGCGCCAGCAGCCAACCGGGACAGGGTAAAGAGTACGAGCAGTACTTC. Its protein is CASSQPGQGKEYEQYF.

The CDR3 spells CASSLSGMAGRRYGYTF. The CDR3 DNA follows: TGTGCCAGCAGCTTAAGTGGTATGGCAGGGCGTCGCTATGGCTACACCTTC. The chain joins TRBV7-3 to TRBJ1-2; D possibly corresponds to TRBD1 (5 bases). V was pared by 1 base and J by 4 bases, with 19 bases between. This CDR3 is 17 amino acids long. Germline CDR1 reads SGHTA; CDR2 reads FQGTGA.

V usage is TRBV7-9 and J usage is TRBJ2-7; TRBD1 matches at 7 bases. Germline CDR1 is SEHNR and CDR2 is FQNEAQ (reference sequence). Germline trimming cut 1 base from V and 4 bases from J; bases unmatched to any gene: 7. This CDR3 comprises 15 residues. For the CDR3, the DNA is TGTGCCAGCAGCTTAGATGACAGGGCCCCGTACGAGCAGTACTTC. Its protein product is CASSLDDRAPYEQYF.

This clonotype was found many times. CDR3 in DNA: TGTGCCAGCAGCTTTGTGGCTAGGGGCGTGTCCTACGAGCAGTACTTC. This translates into CASSFVARGVSYEQYF. This chain links TRBV7-2 with TRBJ2-7; the D gene is possibly TRBD1 (5 bases). The V gene lost 3 bases and the J gene lost 1 base, with 16 bases spanning the gap. The CDR3 totals 16 residues. Germline values: CDR1 SGHTA, CDR2 FQGNSA.

This clonotype was counted many times. The chain is built from TRBV14 and TRBJ2-5, with D hard to call. This CDR3 has 13 amino acids. V was trimmed by 5 bases and J by 3 bases, leaving 10 bases between them. Germline V gene data show CDR1 as SGHDN and CDR2 as FVKESK. CDR3 bases: TGTGCCAGCAGCGAATCTAGTGAAGAGACCCAGTACTTC. Protein product: CASSESSEETQYF.

The chain combines TRBV25-1 with TRBJ2-6; no clear D. The CDR3 is made up of 18 amino acids. Germline CDR1 is MGHDK and CDR2 is SYGVNS. V lost 8 bases to trimming and J lost 3 bases, with 23 bases between them. CDR3 DNA sequence: TGTGCCAGCGGGCCCCCTGGGGTCCTAGGAAGTGGGGCCAACGTCCTGACTTTC. This encodes CASGPPGVLGSGANVLTF.

The chain recombines TRBV24-1 with TRBJ1-6, with D possibly being TRBD1 (5 bases). Trimming cost V 7 bases and J 6 bases, with 9 bases left between them. Germline loops: CDR1 KGHDR, CDR2 SFDVKD. CDR3 size: 13 residues. This CDR3 is CATSGGSNSPLHF. The CDR3 DNA is TGTGCCACCAGCGGGGGTAGTAATTCACCCCTCCACTTT.

This clonotype was observed once. The chain uses TRBV10-2 and TRBJ2-5, with D possibly matching TRBD2 (6 bases). Germline CDR1 and CDR2: WSHSY and SAAADI. V shed 4 bases and J shed 5 bases, with 11 bases lying between them. The CDR3 spans 13 residues. The CDR3 is CASSAGDWETQYF. DNA of the CDR3: TGCGCCAGCAGTGCCGGGGACTGGGAGACCCAGTACTTC.

This clonotype has only a few counts. The J gene is TRBJ2-7, the V gene TRBV20-1; D is undetermined. CDR1 is DFQATT and CDR2 is SNEGSKA in the germline V gene (reference sequence). CDR3 length: 14 amino acids. V lost 5 bases and J lost 5, with 19 bases in between. CDR3 loop: CSAVGRLTIDEQYF. The CDR3 DNA sequence: TGCAGTGCTGTAGGAAGGTTGACAATCGACGAGCAGTACTTC.

At least ten counts were recorded for this clonotype. The chain couples TRBV9 to TRBJ1-1, with a tentative D call TRBD1 (6 bases). The V end was cut by 2 bases, the J end by 1 base, with 15 bases between. The CDR3 is 16 residues long. CDR1 and CDR2 (germline): SGDLS, YYNGEE. The DNA of the CDR3 is TGTGCCAGCAGCGTCGGATTGGGACACCCGAACACTGAAGCTTTCTTT. Residues: CASSVGLGHPNTEAFF.

Many counts were recorded for this clonotype. Here the CDR3 DNA reads TGCAGTGCGCCCCCCGACTACCGTCCCTATGGCTACACCTTC. As protein: CSAPPDYRPYGYTF. The chain joins TRBV20-1 to TRBJ1-2; D gene uncertain. CDR1 and CDR2 from the germline V gene are DFQATT and SNEGSKA (reference sequence). The CDR3 loop spans 14 amino acids. Trimming took off 6 bases at V and 4 bases at J, with 18 bases between the two ends.

The chain's CDR3 is CASSERTVSYEQYF. The CDR3 DNA reads as TGCGCCAGCAGTGAGCGGACAGTATCCTACGAGCAGTACTTC. The chain recombines TRBV10-2 with TRBJ2-7; perhaps TRBD1 as D (6 bases). Germline CDR1 and CDR2: WSHSY and SAAADI. Trimming removed 2 bases from V and 1 base from J, with 9 bases in between. CDR3 length: 14 residues.

This clonotype was seen ten or more times. The V and J genes are TRBV7-8 and TRBJ2-5, with no clear D. Germline V gene sequence: CDR1 SGHVS, CDR2 FQNEAQ. This CDR3 has 13 residues. Deletions cut 5 bases from V and 0 bases from J, with 7 bases between. CDR3 DNA: TGTGCCAGCAGCGCAGTGAACCAAGAGACCCAGTACTTC. Translated: CASSAVNQETQYF.

Turning to this clonotype: A much larger clone differs from this one at a single base, so this may be a read error. This chain links TRBV7-9 with TRBJ2-7; D is undetermined. CDR1 and CDR2 from the germline V gene are SEHNR and FQNEAQ (reference sequence). This CDR3 has 15 residues. V lost 5 bases and J 2 bases, leaving 16 bases between the germline ends. DNA of the CDR3: TGTGCCAGCAGCCTCCGGCCCTACGGGCCCTACGAGCAGTACTTC. This translates into CASSLRPYGPYEQYF.

This clonotype has a handful of counts. The V call is TRBV2, the J call TRBJ2-7; 10 bases are a match to TRBD1. The length of the CDR3 is 13 residues. The ends lost 4 bases at V and 6 bases at J; junction bases unmatched: 3. CDR1 SNHLY and CDR2 FYNNEI come from the germline V gene. This CDR3 is CASSARQGAEQYF. The CDR3 coding sequence is TGTGCCAGCAGTGCCCGACAGGGGGCCGAGCAGTACTTC.

With regard to this clonotype: A read error is possible here, since a much larger clone lies one base away. This sequence joins TRBV2 and TRBJ2-7; weak D call: TRBD2 (5 bases). The CDR3 contains 13 residues. The germline gives CDR1 SNHLY, CDR2 FYNNEI. The CDR3: CASSEVRKWEHYF. In DNA form, the CDR3 reads TGTGCCAGCAGTGAAGTACGGAAGTGGGAGCATTACTTC.

Note on this clonotype: Being one base from a much bigger clone, this may be a read error. This chain uses TRBV11-2 with TRBJ2-7; 7 nucleotides agree with TRBD1. Per the germline V gene, CDR1 is SGHAT and CDR2 is FQNNGV. Losses at the gene ends were 6 bases for V and 8 bases for J; bases not matched to a gene: 7. The CDR3 has 12 amino acids. The CDR3 DNA follows: TGTGCCAGCAGTACAGGGGAATGGAAGCAGTACTTC. Amino acids: CASSTGEWKQYF. Using reference TRBV11-2 and TRBJ2-7 for the parts outside the CDR3, the full variable domain is EAGVAQSPRYKIIEKRQSVAFWCNPISGHATLYWYQQILGQGPKLLIQFQNNGVVDDSQLPKDRFSAERLKGVDSTLKIQPAKLEDSAVYLCASSTGEWKQYFGPGTRLTVT.

This clonotype was observed a few times. This CDR3 is CASSITLGFLQETQYF. The CDR3 DNA sequence: TGTGCCAGTAGTATAACGTTGGGGTTTTTACAAGAGACCCAGTACTTC. The chain combines TRBV19 with TRBJ2-5; D gene uncertain. V was trimmed by 2 bases and J by 2 bases, leaving 15 bases between them. Germline CDR1 and CDR2: LNHDA and SQIVND (reference sequence). This CDR3 has 16 amino acids.

In this sample, this clonotype turned up many times. This chain uses TRBV7-3 with TRBJ2-6; 7 bases line up with TRBD1. In germline, CDR1 is SGHTA, CDR2 FQGTGA. V lost 4 bases to trimming and J lost 2 bases; unmatched junction nucleotides: 11. The CDR3 has 18 amino acids. The CDR3 DNA sequence: TGTGCCAGCAGCTCATGGGTGGGACAGCACCCTGGGGCCAACGTCCTGACTTTC. Translated: CASSSWVGQHPGANVLTF.

This clonotype has more than one count but fewer than ten. The chain employs TRBV10-3 and TRBJ2-5; perhaps TRBD1 as D (6 bases). This CDR3 contains 14 residues. Between the trimmed V and J ends, which lost 6 bases and 4 bases, there was a span of 15 bases. The germline V gene encodes CDR1 ENHRY and CDR2 SYGVKD. CDR3 amino acids: CAIRPRGDRETQYF. For the CDR3, the DNA is TGTGCCATCAGGCCCAGGGGAGATCGAGAGACCCAGTACTTC.

This clonotype showed up many times. V and J are TRBV12-3 or TRBV12-4 and TRBJ1-2; D is perhaps TRBD1 (6 bases). The CDR3 has 14 residues. The V gene lost 5 bases and the J gene lost 5 bases, with 15 bases spanning the gap. CDR3 in DNA: TGTGCCAGCAGTCCTCCTGGACAGCCTTATGGCTACACCTTC. Amino acid sequence: CASSPPGQPYGYTF.

Points on this clonotype: This sequence may be a read error, since a much larger clone differs from it by one base. The chain joins TRBV5-1 to TRBJ2-5; 9 nucleotides match TRBD1. CDR1 and CDR2 (germline): SGHRS, YFSETQ. CDR3 size: 15 residues. CDR3 bases: TGTGCCAGCAGCTTCTGGACAGGGGATCGGGTGACCCAGTACTTC. Its translation: CASSFWTGDRVTQYF.

This clonotype was recorded at least ten times. This rearrangement joins TRBV19 to TRBJ2-2; TRBD1 matches at 7 bases. Per germline, CDR1 LNHDA and CDR2 SQIVND (reference sequence). The CDR3 covers 15 residues. Unmatched junction bases numbered 9, after V lost 6 bases and J lost 5 bases. The CDR3 DNA follows: TGTGCCAGTAGGAGGGCAGGGGGAAGGACCGGGGAGCTGTTTTTT. It translates to CASRRAGGRTGELFF.

This clonotype was detected ten times or more. This chain links TRBV29-1 with TRBJ1-2, with 7 bases fitting TRBD1. Trimming took 2 bases from V and 1 from J; bases not matched to a gene: 4. In germline, CDR1 is SQVTM, CDR2 ANQGSEA. This CDR3 contains 14 residues. CDR3 bases: TGCAGCGTTGAACTCCAGGGGGTTAACTATGGCTACACCTTC. As protein: CSVELQGVNYGYTF. Combining the CDR3 with reference TRBV29-1 and TRBJ1-2 gives the whole variable domain SAVISQKPSRDICQRGTSLTIQCQVDSQVTMMFWYRQQPGQSLTLIATANQGSEATYESGFVIDKFPISRPNLTFSTLTVSNMSPEDSSIYLCSVELQGVNYGYTFGSGTRLTVV.

V and J are TRBV2 and TRBJ1-2, with a weak D call TRBD1 (6 bases). The CDR3 loop spans 14 amino acids. With 5 bases removed from V and 6 bases from J, the gap between germline ends came to 16 bases. Germline CDR1 is SNHLY and CDR2 is FYNNEI. The CDR3 is CASSFGQRADGYTF. CDR3 sequence (DNA): TGTGCCAGCAGTTTCGGACAGAGGGCCGATGGCTACACCTTC.

To note about this clonotype: A read error may explain this, as a much larger clone is one base away. Here the CDR3 omits its conserved ending phenylalanine or tryptophan, so a read error is the likely source. V usage is TRBV7-9 and J usage is TRBJ2-7, with D unclear. This CDR3 is 13 amino acids long. Germline assignment: CDR1 SEHNR and CDR2 FQNEAQ (reference sequence). The CDR3: CASSQARYYEQYL. In nucleotides, the CDR3 is TGCGCCAGCAGCCAGGCACGATACTACGAGCAGTACCTC.